This paragraph reports one T cell receptor beta chain. Unmatched junction bases numbered 3, after V lost 1 base and J lost 6 bases. Germline V gene data show CDR1 as SEHNR and CDR2 as FQNEAQ (reference sequence). CDR3 length: 13 residues. This record belongs to a study of blood T cell repertoires in COVID-19. Whole-study context: COVID-19 samples collected from the United States, Italy and Spain covered acute and convalescent phases. PBMCs, B-cell-depleted T cells, or T cells provided the cDNA or gDNA that made up the material.

Per the original methods: From reference gene primer amplification, estimates of nucleated cell counts were derived. This table comes from immunoSEQ multiplex PCR, and its TCRdb copy is limited to in-frame clones, with some not included. V and J calls plus clone size are reproduced from that table; the DNA served to infer D and trimming. The sample shows some 220,000 clones, approximately 84% of them seen only once. The chain recombines TRBV7-9 with TRBJ2-7; 7 positions match TRBD1. Sequenced: peripheral blood. The clonotype originates from a man aged 50 to 60 with acute or convalescent COVID-19. The CDR3 sequence: CASSLGTGSEQYF. The CDR3 bases are TGTGCCAGCAGCTTAGGGACAGGCTCCGAGCAGTACTTC.